This is a list of T cell receptor beta chains from one sample in a study of shared clonotypes between healthy human individuals. TCRdb's copy holds only in-frame clones and misses some; the assay was immunoSEQ multiplex PCR. The data show hundreds of thousands of clones, 70% to 80% seen once. The sequencing input was PBMCs. All receptors derive from a woman in her forties in good health. Some clones in this sample may be carry-over from other donors' samples. The CDR3 runs from the conserved cysteine through the conserved F or W. A D gene is named only where the DNA matches it firmly. Some rows mark clone size as missing; the rest say once, few, many or name a class of expanded clone.

>-|TRBV7-9|TRBD2|TRBJ2-7
CASSPYPGLAGGSSYEQYF
TGTGCCAGCAGCCCGTACCCGGGACTAGCGGGAGGGAGCTCCTACGAGCAGTACTTC
>-|TRBV28|-|TRBJ1-2
CASSFYGYTF
TGTGCCAGCAGTTTTTATGGCTACACCTTC
>-|TRBV28|-|TRBJ2-2
CASSTYRGELFF
TGTGCCAGCAGCACCTACAGGGGGGAGCTGTTTTTT
>few|TRBV5-8|TRBD2|TRBJ2-7
CASSLEGGTPSEQYF
TGTGCCAGCAGCTTGGAGGGAGGGACTCCTAGCGAGCAGTACTTC
>-|TRBV5-1|-|TRBJ2-1
CASTVSGFTYNEQFF
TGCGCCAGCACCGTTAGCGGTTTTACCTACAATGAGCAGTTCTTC
>-|TRBV6-1|-|TRBJ2-7
CASRPRDTAYEQYF
TGTGCCAGCAGGCCACGGGACACAGCCTACGAGCAGTACTTC
>-|TRBV7-3|-|TRBJ2-7
CASSLIGGGSYEQYF
TGTGCCAGCAGCTTAATAGGGGGTGGCTCCTACGAGCAGTACTTC
>-|TRBV7-9|-|TRBJ1-2
CASSLWQGHGYTF
TGTGCCAGCAGCTTATGGCAGGGCCATGGCTACACCTTC
>-|TRBV5-8|-|TRBJ2-7
CASSLGQGGRVEQYF
TGTGCCAGCAGCTTAGGACAGGGAGGGAGGGTCGAGCAGTACTTC
>once|TRBV6-4|-|TRBJ2-2
CASSVGRNTGELFF
TGTGCCAGCAGTGTGGGCCGTAACACCGGGGAGCTGTTTTTT
>-|TRBV7-3|TRBD2|TRBJ2-2
CASSLTPGGTGSTGELFF
TGTGCCAGCAGCTTAACCCCGGGAGGCACGGGTTCCACCGGGGAGCTGTTTTTT
>-|TRBV7-6|TRBD2|TRBJ2-5
CASSFGGNQETQYF
TGTGCCAGCAGCTTCGGGGGGAACCAAGAGACCCAGTACTTC
>-|TRBV15|-|TRBJ1-3
CATSRGPGAGNTIYF
TGTGCCACCAGCAGAGGTCCAGGCGCTGGAAACACCATATATTTT
>-|TRBV11-2|-|TRBJ2-2
CASSLYEGGNTGELFF
TGTGCCAGCAGCTTGTATGAGGGAGGGAACACCGGGGAGCTGTTTTTT
>few|TRBV7-2|-|TRBJ2-7
CASSLRPAEQYF
TGTGCCAGCAGCTTAAGGCCGGCCGAGCAGTACTTC
>-|TRBV7-3|TRBD1|TRBJ1-2
CASSTRTGGGYTF
TGTGCCAGCAGCACCCGGACAGGAGGCGGCTACACCTTC
>-|TRBV29-1|TRBD1|TRBJ2-5
CSVHSTGDDETQYF
TGCAGCGTCCACTCCACAGGGGATGACGAGACCCAGTACTTC
>-|TRBV28|-|TRBJ1-2
CASSLYGANYGYTF
TGTGCCAGCAGTTTATATGGGGCAAACTATGGCTACACCTTC
>-|TRBV28|TRBD2|TRBJ2-2
CASRTTSGRDTGELFF
TGTGCCAGCAGAACGACTAGCGGGAGGGACACCGGGGAGCTGTTTTTT
>-|TRBV14|-|TRBJ2-5
CASSQYRQETQYF
TGTGCCAGCAGCCAGTACAGGCAAGAGACCCAGTACTTC
>-|TRBV28|TRBD2|TRBJ2-3
CASSPLGVVAGVTDTQYF
TGTGCCAGCAGTCCCCTAGGGGTGGTAGCGGGAGTTACAGATACGCAGTATTTT
>-|TRBV30|-|TRBJ2-7
CAWNGHVNVYEQYF
TGTGCCTGGAACGGACACGTCAACGTCTACGAGCAGTACTTC
>once|TRBV25-1|TRBD2|TRBJ2-1
CASSGTSGNEQFF
TGTGCCAGCAGTGGGACTAGCGGCAATGAGCAGTTCTTC
>-|TRBV7-2|-|TRBJ2-7
CASSSLTWAQYF
TGTGCCAGCAGCTCTCTGACCTGGGCCCAGTACTTC
>-|TRBV6-5|-|TRBJ2-1
CASSYFRAGSYNEQFF
TGTGCCAGCAGTTACTTCAGGGCGGGCTCCTACAATGAGCAGTTCTTC
>-|TRBV2|TRBD1|TRBJ2-7
CASLPGQGTYEQYF
TGTGCCAGCTTACCGGGACAGGGAACCTACGAGCAGTACTTC
>-|TRBV29-1|-|TRBJ1-2
CSVDQDGYTF
TGCAGCGTTGACCAGGACGGCTACACCTTC
>-|TRBV19|-|TRBJ1-5
CASKMAGDQPQHF
TGTGCCAGTAAAATGGCTGGGGATCAGCCCCAGCATTTT
>-|TRBV4-1|-|TRBJ1-1
CASSQGRGMNTEAFF
TGCGCCAGCAGCCAAGGTCGCGGCATGAACACTGAAGCTTTCTTT
>-|TRBV6-6|-|TRBJ2-5
CASRHTETQYF
TGTGCCAGCAGACATACAGAGACCCAGTACTTC
>-|TRBV9|-|TRBJ2-1
CASSVAASFDNEQFF
TGTGCCAGCAGCGTAGCGGCCAGTTTCGACAATGAGCAGTTCTTC
>few|TRBV7-9|TRBD2|TRBJ2-1
CASSPGLADEEQFF
TGTGCCAGCAGCCCGGGACTAGCGGACGAGGAGCAGTTCTTC
>-|TRBV10-3|-|TRBJ1-5
CAISDAPKSGPSQPQHF
TGTGCCATCAGTGACGCCCCAAAAAGTGGGCCCAGTCAGCCCCAGCATTTT
>-|TRBV5-1|-|TRBJ2-1
CASSLAGGGSLKGNEQFF
TGCGCCAGCAGCTTGGCCGGGGGCGGGAGTCTTAAAGGGAATGAGCAGTTCTTC
>once|TRBV5-5|TRBD1|TRBJ2-2
CASSRGQGLNTGELFF
TGTGCCAGCAGCCGGGGACAGGGTTTGAACACCGGGGAGCTGTTTTTT
>-|TRBV7-2|-|TRBJ2-2
CASSLHGAPDTGELFF
TGTGCCAGCAGCTTGCACGGAGCCCCCGACACCGGGGAGCTGTTTTTT
>-|TRBV29-1|-|TRBJ2-3
CSVSGQGADTQYF
TGCAGCGTTTCGGGACAAGGGGCAGATACGCAGTATTTT
>-|TRBV11-2|TRBD1|TRBJ1-2
CASSWGQANYGYTF
TGTGCCAGCAGCTGGGGACAGGCGAACTATGGCTACACCTTC
>-|TRBV4-3|-|TRBJ1-4
CASSRDIVNEKLFF
TGCGCCAGCAGCCGGGACATAGTTAATGAAAAACTGTTTTTT
>-|TRBV5-5|-|TRBJ2-5
CASSLAGRTLETQYF
TGTGCCAGCAGCTTGGCTGGCAGGACTTTAGAGACCCAGTACTTC
>-|TRBV6-1|TRBD1|TRBJ1-2
CASSETGVDYGYTF
TGTGCCAGCAGTGAGACAGGGGTAGACTATGGCTACACCTTC